This T cell receptor beta chain derives from a study of T cells in Graves' hyperthyroidism and ophthalmopathy. Study-wide results and limits: Blood also carried most thyroid clonotypes expanded above 0.001.

The CDR3 is 15 amino acids. From germline, CDR1 is MNHEY and CDR2 SVGAGI. Trimming at V came to 4 bases and at J to 5 bases, leaving 4 bases not matched to a gene. The investigators amplified TCR beta CDR3 regions from RNA transcripts. The primer set for the first-round RT-PCR of the TCR CDR3 was HTBI. TCRdb reprocessed the multiplex PCR reads via MiXCR and lists one record per CDR3 protein. The top ten hold 30% to 40% of the sample, which has about 640,000 distinct CDR3 sequences, around 20% seen once. This clonotype showed up many times. The antigen remains undetermined. Uncontrolled infection, other autoimmune disease, pregnancy or lactation barred patients from enrollment.

The V call is TRBV6-5, the J call TRBJ2-5; the match to TRBD2 covers 13 bases. Sequenced: blood. The origin of this receptor is a man between 25 and 39 years old with Graves' ophthalmopathy. The CDR3 DNA is TGTGCCAGCAGTTTCTGGACTAGCGGGAGTGAGACCCAGTACTTC. Its protein is CASSFWTSGSETQYF.